Each of the 4 T cell receptor beta chains below was sequenced from the same sample in a study of vaccination and CD4 T cells after COVID-19. Oncomine TCR Beta short-read sequencing was applied to DNA from cultured CD4+ T cells. TCRdb re-analysed the PCR reads in MiXCR, keeping a single row per CDR3 protein. The sample holds over 11,000 distinct CDR3 sequences; about 24% are singletons and the top ten take 18%. These receptors have no identified antigens. The treatment is: roughly 11-day PBMC culture with coronavirus spike peptide pools or control peptides (ViraFEST assay). The source material was CD4+ T cells from blood, cultured in vitro, sampled after SARS-CoV-2 vaccination. The receptor set was obtained from a human donor who had recovered from COVID-19.

This clonotype has more than one count but fewer than ten. The chain links TRBV28 to TRBJ1-1; D unclear. Germline CDR1 MDHEN, CDR2 SYDVKM. There are 15 residues in the CDR3. V lost 1 base and J lost 0, with 9 bases in between. The CDR3 DNA sequence: TGTGCCAGCAGTTTATTGTCAGCTCTGAACACTGAAGCTTTCTTT. Translation gives CASSLLSALNTEAFF.

The chain uses TRBV11-2 and TRBJ2-7; D uncertain. Trimming took 5 bases from V and 3 from J, leaving 5 bases between them. There are 11 residues in the CDR3. Per germline, CDR1 SGHAT and CDR2 FQNNGV. This chain's CDR3 is CASSKHYEQYF. In DNA form, the CDR3 reads TGTGCCAGCAGCAAACACTACGAGCAGTACTTC.

This clonotype was seen a few times. This chain links TRBV28 with TRBJ2-3; TRBD1 matches 10 bases. The CDR3 sequence is 15 residues long. V was pared by 6 bases and J by 2 bases, with 5 bases of the junction left unmatched. Germline V gene data show CDR1 as MDHEN and CDR2 as SYDVKM. The CDR3 DNA follows: TGTGCCAGCAGGACCGGACAGGGGGTCACAGATACGCAGTATTTT. Translated: CASRTGQGVTDTQYF.

This chain uses TRBV11-2 with TRBJ2-4, with D uncertain. Germline CDR1 and CDR2: SGHAT and FQNNGV. This CDR3 contains 13 residues. V was shortened by 3 bases and J by 3 bases, with 6 bases between the two germline ends. CDR3 region: CASSFKIKNIQYF. Here the CDR3 DNA reads TGTGCCAGCAGCTTCAAGATCAAAAACATTCAGTACTTC.